The rows below give T cell receptor beta chains drawn from one sample of a study of CD4 T cells in relation to SARS-CoV-2 and coronaviruses. The assay was immunoSEQ multiplex PCR, and TCRdb's table has in-frame clones only and misses some. Here the sample spans about 29,000 clones, 76% being singletons. No antigens are known for them. Material for sequencing was CD4+ T cells from PBMCs, cultured in vitro. These receptors came from a human donor in good health. Each CDR3 is given with its conserved first and last residue. D genes are given only for firm matches. The size entry is marked missing in some rows and otherwise reads once, few, many or a size class.

d_call,j_call,clone_size,v_call,cdr3_nt,cdr3_aa
-,TRBJ2-5,once,TRBV5-6,TGTGCCAGCAGCTTGGAGCGCGGAGAGACCCAGTACTTC,CASSLERGETQYF
-,TRBJ2-4,-,TRBV19,TGTGCCAGTAGTCCTGAGGGAGCCAAAAACATTCAGTACTTC,CASSPEGAKNIQYF
TRBD1,TRBJ2-7,few,TRBV5-1,TGCGCCAGCAGCTCCGGACAGGGAACATCCTACGAGCAGTACTTC,CASSSGQGTSYEQYF
-,TRBJ2-2,-,TRBV18,TGTGCCAGCTCACCACTCGGGGGCGGCCGGAACACCGGGGAGCTGTTTTTT,CASSPLGGGRNTGELFF
-,TRBJ1-3,-,TRBV9,TGTGCCAGCAGCGTGGGGGATGGGGGTAGAAACACCATATATTTT,CASSVGDGGRNTIYF
-,TRBJ2-5,-,TRBV29-1,TGCAGCGTCCGCCTGGTAGGGGGGGAGACCCAGTACTTC,CSVRLVGGETQYF
-,TRBJ1-1,-,TRBV6-2/TRBV6-3,TGTGCCAGCAGTGTACGGGCTAAAGGCCCTGAAGCTTTCTTT,CASSVRAKGPEAFF
TRBD1,TRBJ1-2,-,TRBV7-2,TGTGCCAGCAGCTTAGCGCCGGGACAGACCTATGGCTACACCTTC,CASSLAPGQTYGYTF
-,TRBJ2-2,-,TRBV7-2,TGTGCCAGCAGCTTAGCGGGGGGGGCCAACACCGGGGAGCTGTTTTTT,CASSLAGGANTGELFF
-,TRBJ2-1,-,TRBV19,TGTGCCAGTAGTCCGAGATACAATGAGCAGTTCTTC,CASSPRYNEQFF
-,TRBJ1-1,-,TRBV2,TGTGCCAGCAGTGTTGGGGGGGTGAACACTGAAGCTTTCTTT,CASSVGGVNTEAFF
-,TRBJ2-7,-,TRBV30,TGTGCCTGGACCTACCCGTCCAGCTACGAGCAGTACTTC,CAWTYPSSYEQYF
-,TRBJ1-1,-,TRBV6-5,TGTGCCAGCAGTTCGTTAGGGGAGGGGAACACTGAAGCTTTCTTT,CASSSLGEGNTEAFF
-,TRBJ1-2,few,TRBV27,TGTGCCAGCAGTTTAGCCCTCAGAAGGGGATCTCTCTCTGGCTACACCTTC,CASSLALRRGSLSGYTF
TRBD1,TRBJ1-5,few,TRBV12-5,TGTGCTAGTGGTTTGGTATCGACAGGGTTGGCTCAGCCCCAGCATTTT,CASGLVSTGLAQPQHF
TRBD2,TRBJ2-1,-,TRBV10-1,TGCGCCAGCAGTTCGGGGGGGCCGGGGAATGAGCAGTTCTTC,CASSSGGPGNEQFF
-,TRBJ2-3,few,TRBV3-1/TRBV3-2,TGTGCCAGCAGCCAAAGAGATACGCAGTATTTT,CASSQRDTQYF
TRBD1,TRBJ1-5,few,TRBV27,TGTGCCAGCAGACCGACAGGGGGGGTTACGCATTTT,CASRPTGGVTHF
TRBD2,TRBJ2-2,few,TRBV19,TGTGCCAGTAGTAAAAGCGGGAGTGGGACCGGGGAGCTGTTTTTT,CASSKSGSGTGELFF
-,TRBJ1-2,-,TRBV10-2,TGCGCCAGCAGTGAAACCTTTTTTAGCAGACAAAACTATGGCTACACCTTC,CASSETFFSRQNYGYTF
TRBD2,TRBJ2-7,once,TRBV11-2,TGTGCCAGCGTGGCAGAAGCGGGGCTGAACTACGAGCAGTACTTC,CASVAEAGLNYEQYF
TRBD2,TRBJ2-3,-,TRBV10-3,TGTGCCATCAGCGGGGAGGGGACTAGTGCCGTGGGTGGCACAGATACGCAGTATTTT,CAISGEGTSAVGGTDTQYF
-,TRBJ1-5,-,TRBV6-2/TRBV6-3,TGTGCCAGCAGTTACTTACTCGACGGACAGCCCCAGCATTTT,CASSYLLDGQPQHF
-,TRBJ1-2,-,TRBV5-1,TGCGCCAGCAGCCCTTGGGGGTCACAGACAGTGGCCTATGGCTACACCTTC,CASSPWGSQTVAYGYTF
-,TRBJ2-1,-,TRBV7-9,TGTGCCAGCAGCTTAGAGGGTCGACTCTATGAGCAGTTCTTC,CASSLEGRLYEQFF
-,TRBJ2-7,-,TRBV7-2,TGTGCCAGCAGCTTATCCGGGGCCCCCTACGAGCAGTACTTC,CASSLSGAPYEQYF
-,TRBJ2-3,-,TRBV9,TGTGCCAGCAGCGTCGGGCAAGATACGCAGTATTTT,CASSVGQDTQYF
-,TRBJ1-1,-,TRBV10-2,TGCGCCAGCAGTGAGTCAGGGGTCGGAGCTTTCTTT,CASSESGVGAFF
-,TRBJ2-6,-,TRBV25-1,TGTGCCAGCAGTGAAGACAGCTTCTCTGGGGCCAACGTCCTGACTTTC,CASSEDSFSGANVLTF
-,TRBJ2-5,once,TRBV2,TGTGCCAGCAGTGATGGGGCTATCCAAGAGACCCAGTACTTC,CASSDGAIQETQYF
TRBD1,TRBJ1-2,few,TRBV4-1,TGCGCCAGCAGCCTTTCGGACAGGGGGTATCGAGGCTACACCTTC,CASSLSDRGYRGYTF
-,TRBJ1-5,-,TRBV19,TGTGCCAGTCACCGCGGGGAAGGAGGTCAGCCCCAGCATTTT,CASHRGEGGQPQHF
-,TRBJ2-7,-,TRBV19,TGTGCCAGTAGTATTGGGGGGCGACCCGAGCAGTACTTC,CASSIGGRPEQYF
-,TRBJ2-2,-,TRBV27,TGTGCCAGCACCTCTCTGGGTGCCATCCCCCTCACCGGGGAGCTGTTTTTT,CASTSLGAIPLTGELFF
-,TRBJ1-1,-,TRBV13,TGTGCCAGCAGCTTAGGGGAAAGTGGGGGGGGAACTGAAGCTTTCTTT,CASSLGESGGGTEAFF
TRBD1,TRBJ1-2,few,TRBV7-2,TGTGCCAGCAGCTTTAAGGGCGACAGGGAAGCTGGCTACACCTTC,CASSFKGDREAGYTF
-,TRBJ2-5,-,TRBV5-1,TGCGCCAGCAAAACCGGGACTCGACCTCAAGAGACCCAGTACTTC,CASKTGTRPQETQYF
TRBD2,TRBJ2-1,-,TRBV4-1,TGCGCCAGCAGCCACCTAGCGGCGAGCTCCTACAATGAGCAGTTCTTC,CASSHLAASSYNEQFF
-,TRBJ2-3,-,TRBV2,TGTGCCAGCAGTGGGCTTAATCAGAGGGGTTCAGATACGCAGTATTTT,CASSGLNQRGSDTQYF
-,TRBJ2-5,-,TRBV5-1,TGCGCCAGCAGCTTCGACAGTAGGGAGACCCAGTACTTC,CASSFDSRETQYF
-,TRBJ2-1,-,TRBV5-1,TGCGCCAGCAGCCCCGGACTACTCGCTTACAATGAGCAGTTCTTC,CASSPGLLAYNEQFF
-,TRBJ1-2,-,TRBV9,TGTGCCAGCAGCGTAGGGCTGAGCTATGGCTACACCTTC,CASSVGLSYGYTF
TRBD1,TRBJ2-7,-,TRBV7-8,TGTGCCAGCAGCAGGGGACAGGGGGTCACCTACGAGCAGTACTTC,CASSRGQGVTYEQYF
TRBD1,TRBJ1-6,-,TRBV7-9,TGTGCCAGCAACTGGGACAGCGAGAATTCACCCCTCCACTTT,CASNWDSENSPLHF
TRBD2,TRBJ2-2,-,TRBV18,TGTGCCAGCTCACCACGGGGAGCTAGCGGGAGAACCGGGGAGCTGTTTTTT,CASSPRGASGRTGELFF
-,TRBJ2-5,-,TRBV19,TGTGCCAGTAGTCCCCGACACCTACGGGAGACCCAGTACTTC,CASSPRHLRETQYF
-,TRBJ1-2,once,TRBV3-1/TRBV3-2,TGTGCCAGCAGCCAAGCGAACTATGGCTACACCTTC,CASSQANYGYTF
TRBD2,TRBJ2-3,-,TRBV5-5,TGTGCCAGCAGCAACGGGGGGGCAAGAGATACGCAGTATTTT,CASSNGGARDTQYF
TRBD1,TRBJ2-7,-,TRBV7-3,TGTGCCAGCAGCTCGACAGGGCCTCCCAGCGAGCAGTACTTC,CASSSTGPPSEQYF
-,TRBJ2-7,-,TRBV2,TGTGCCAGCAGTGAATTATCCGAGCAGTACTTC,CASSELSEQYF
-,TRBJ2-1,-,TRBV7-3,TGTGCCAGCAGCCCCGAAGGAGGCGCGGGTGAGCAGTTCTTC,CASSPEGGAGEQFF
-,TRBJ1-4,-,TRBV30,TGTGCCTGGAGTGAGGATCTTAATGAAAAACTGTTTTTT,CAWSEDLNEKLFF
TRBD1,TRBJ1-2,-,TRBV30,TGTGCCTGGACTCGGGACAGCTTCGTCTATGGCTACACCTTC,CAWTRDSFVYGYTF
-,TRBJ1-1,few,TRBV27,TGTGCCAGCAGTCCCAGGACAGTTTGGGGCACTGAAGCTTTCTTT,CASSPRTVWGTEAFF
-,TRBJ2-3,-,TRBV19,TGTGCCAGTACGGCGGGTTTTACAGATACGCAGTATTTT,CASTAGFTDTQYF
TRBD2,TRBJ2-7,-,TRBV6-5,TGTGCCAGCACAGGGAGGGAGAGCTCCTACGAGCAGTACTTC,CASTGRESSYEQYF
TRBD2,TRBJ2-1,-,TRBV15,TGTGCCACCAGCAGAGGTGGGGGGCTAGCGGGAGTCAATGAGCAGTTCTTC,CATSRGGGLAGVNEQFF